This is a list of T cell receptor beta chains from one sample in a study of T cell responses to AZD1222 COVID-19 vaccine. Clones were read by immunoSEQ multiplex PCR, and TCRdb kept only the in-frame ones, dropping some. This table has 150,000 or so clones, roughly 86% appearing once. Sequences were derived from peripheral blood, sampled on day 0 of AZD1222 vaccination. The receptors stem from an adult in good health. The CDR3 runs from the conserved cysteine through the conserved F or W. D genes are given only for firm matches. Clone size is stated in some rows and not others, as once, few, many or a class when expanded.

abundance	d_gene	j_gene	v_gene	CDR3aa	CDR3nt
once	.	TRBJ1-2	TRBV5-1	CASSLGRTDGYTF	TGCGCCAGCAGCTTGGGCCGGACGGATGGCTACACCTTC
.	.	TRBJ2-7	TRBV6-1	CASSEAGWGGEQYF	TGTGCCAGCAGTGAGGCTGGATGGGGTGGCGAGCAGTACTTC
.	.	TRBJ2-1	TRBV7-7	CASSPMVVYNEQFF	TGTGCTAGCAGCCCGATGGTAGTTTACAATGAGCAGTTCTTC
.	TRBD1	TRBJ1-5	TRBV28	CASRPQGTQPQHF	TGTGCCAGCAGACCACAGGGGACTCAGCCCCAGCATTTT
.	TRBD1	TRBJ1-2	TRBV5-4	CASSLSSTGGNYGYTF	TGTGCCAGCAGCTTGAGTTCGACAGGGGGCAACTATGGCTACACCTTC
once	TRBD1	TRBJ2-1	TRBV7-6	CASSPRQGARDEQFF	TGTGCCAGCAGCCCCCGACAGGGGGCAAGGGATGAGCAGTTCTTC
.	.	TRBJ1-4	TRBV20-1	CSASWAERNEKLFF	TGCAGTGCTAGTTGGGCCGAAAGGAATGAAAAACTGTTTTTT
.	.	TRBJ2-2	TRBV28	CASSLAAGELFF	TGTGCCAGCAGTTTAGCCGCCGGGGAGCTGTTTTTT
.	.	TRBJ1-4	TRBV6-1	CASSEGTGGNEKLFF	TGTGCCAGCAGTGAAGGGACCGGTGGAAATGAAAAACTGTTTTTT
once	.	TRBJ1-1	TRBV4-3	CASSQDPTGNVDTEAFF	TGCGCCAGCAGCCAAGATCCAACAGGGAACGTTGACACTGAAGCTTTCTTT
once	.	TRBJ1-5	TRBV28	CASSQRTAGHQPQHF	TGTGCCAGCAGCCAAAGGACCGCCGGCCATCAGCCCCAGCATTTT
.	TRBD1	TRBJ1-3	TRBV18	CASSRGTASGNTIYF	TGTGCCAGCTCACGAGGGACAGCCTCTGGAAACACCATATATTTT
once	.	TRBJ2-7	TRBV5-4	CASSLEGPRSYEQYF	TGTGCCAGCAGCTTGGAGGGACCCCGCTCCTACGAGCAGTACTTC
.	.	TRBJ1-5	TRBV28	CAIHPSLGYNQPQHF	TGTGCCATCCACCCCAGCCTCGGCTACAATCAGCCCCAGCATTTT
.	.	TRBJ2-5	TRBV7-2	CASSSDPGPETQYF	TGTGCCAGCAGCTCTGATCCGGGGCCGGAGACCCAGTACTTC